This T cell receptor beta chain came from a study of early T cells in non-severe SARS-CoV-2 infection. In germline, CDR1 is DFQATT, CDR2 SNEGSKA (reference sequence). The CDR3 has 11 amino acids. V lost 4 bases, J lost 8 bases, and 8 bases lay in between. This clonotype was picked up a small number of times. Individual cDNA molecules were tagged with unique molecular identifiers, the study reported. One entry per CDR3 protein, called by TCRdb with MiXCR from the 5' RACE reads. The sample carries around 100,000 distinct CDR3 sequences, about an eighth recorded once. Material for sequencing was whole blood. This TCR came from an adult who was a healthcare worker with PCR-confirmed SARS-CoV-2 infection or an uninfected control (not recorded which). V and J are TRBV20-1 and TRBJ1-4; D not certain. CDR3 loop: CSAIAGEKLFF. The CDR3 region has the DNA TGCAGTGCTATCGCCGGGGAAAAACTGTTTTTT.